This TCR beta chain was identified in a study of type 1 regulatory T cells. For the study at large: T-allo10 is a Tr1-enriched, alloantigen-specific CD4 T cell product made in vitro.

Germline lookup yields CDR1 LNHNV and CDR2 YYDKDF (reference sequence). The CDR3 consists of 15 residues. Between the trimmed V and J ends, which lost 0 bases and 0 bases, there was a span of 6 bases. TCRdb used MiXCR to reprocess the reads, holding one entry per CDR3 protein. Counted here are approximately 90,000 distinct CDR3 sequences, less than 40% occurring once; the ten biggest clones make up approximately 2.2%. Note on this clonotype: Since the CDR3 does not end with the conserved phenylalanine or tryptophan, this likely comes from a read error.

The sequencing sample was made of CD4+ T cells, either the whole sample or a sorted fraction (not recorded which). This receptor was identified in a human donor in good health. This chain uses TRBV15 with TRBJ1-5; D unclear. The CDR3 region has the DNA TGTGCCACCAGCAGAGATTTCCTTAGCAATCAGCCCCAGCATTAT. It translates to CATSRDFLSNQPQHY.